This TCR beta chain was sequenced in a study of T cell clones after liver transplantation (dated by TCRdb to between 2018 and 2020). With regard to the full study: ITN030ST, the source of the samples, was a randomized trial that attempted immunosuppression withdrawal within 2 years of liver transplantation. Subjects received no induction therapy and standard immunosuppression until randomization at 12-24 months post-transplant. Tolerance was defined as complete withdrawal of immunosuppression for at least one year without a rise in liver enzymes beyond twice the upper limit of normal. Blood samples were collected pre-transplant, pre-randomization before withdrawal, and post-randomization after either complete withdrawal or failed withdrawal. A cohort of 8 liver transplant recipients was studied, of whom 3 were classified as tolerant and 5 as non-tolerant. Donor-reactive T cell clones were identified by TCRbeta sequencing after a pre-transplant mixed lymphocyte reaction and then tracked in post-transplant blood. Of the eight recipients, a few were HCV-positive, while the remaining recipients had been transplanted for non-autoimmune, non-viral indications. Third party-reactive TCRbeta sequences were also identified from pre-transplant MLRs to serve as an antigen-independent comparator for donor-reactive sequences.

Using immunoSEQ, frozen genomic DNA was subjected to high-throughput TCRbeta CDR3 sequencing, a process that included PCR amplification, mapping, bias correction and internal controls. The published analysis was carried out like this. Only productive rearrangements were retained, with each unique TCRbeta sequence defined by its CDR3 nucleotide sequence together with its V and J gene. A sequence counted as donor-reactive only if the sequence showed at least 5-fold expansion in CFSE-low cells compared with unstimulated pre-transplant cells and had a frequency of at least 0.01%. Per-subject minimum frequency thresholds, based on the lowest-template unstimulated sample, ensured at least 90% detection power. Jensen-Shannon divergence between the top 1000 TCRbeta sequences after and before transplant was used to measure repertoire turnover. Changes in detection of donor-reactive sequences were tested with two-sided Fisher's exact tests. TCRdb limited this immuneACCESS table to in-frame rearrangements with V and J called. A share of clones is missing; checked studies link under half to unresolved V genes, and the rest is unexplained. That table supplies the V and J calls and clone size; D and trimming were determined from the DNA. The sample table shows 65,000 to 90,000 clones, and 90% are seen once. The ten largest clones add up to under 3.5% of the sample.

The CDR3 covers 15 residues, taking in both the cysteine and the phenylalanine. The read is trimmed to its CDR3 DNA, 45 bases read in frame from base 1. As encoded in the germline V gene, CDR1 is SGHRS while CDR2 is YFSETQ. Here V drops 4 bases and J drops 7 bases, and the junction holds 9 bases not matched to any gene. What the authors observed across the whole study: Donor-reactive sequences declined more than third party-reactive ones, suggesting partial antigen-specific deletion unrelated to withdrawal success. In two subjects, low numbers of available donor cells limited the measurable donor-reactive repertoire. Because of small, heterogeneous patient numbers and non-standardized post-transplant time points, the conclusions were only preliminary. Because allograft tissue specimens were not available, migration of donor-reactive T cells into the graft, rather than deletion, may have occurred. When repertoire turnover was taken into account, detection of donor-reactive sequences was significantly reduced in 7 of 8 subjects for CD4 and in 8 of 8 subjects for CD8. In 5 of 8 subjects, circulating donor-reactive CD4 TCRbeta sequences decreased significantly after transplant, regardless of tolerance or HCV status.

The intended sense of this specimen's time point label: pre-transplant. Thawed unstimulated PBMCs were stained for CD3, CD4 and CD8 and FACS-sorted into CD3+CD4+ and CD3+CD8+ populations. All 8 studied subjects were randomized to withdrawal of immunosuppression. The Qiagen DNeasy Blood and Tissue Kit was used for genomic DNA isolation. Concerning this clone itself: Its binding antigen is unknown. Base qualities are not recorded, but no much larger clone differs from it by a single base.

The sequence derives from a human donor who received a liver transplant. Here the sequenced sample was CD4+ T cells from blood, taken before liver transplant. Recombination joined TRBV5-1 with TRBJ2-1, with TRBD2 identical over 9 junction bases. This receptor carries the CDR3 CASSASGTSINEQFF. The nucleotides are TGCGCCAGCAGCGCCTCCGGGACTAGCATAAATGAGCAGTTCTTC.